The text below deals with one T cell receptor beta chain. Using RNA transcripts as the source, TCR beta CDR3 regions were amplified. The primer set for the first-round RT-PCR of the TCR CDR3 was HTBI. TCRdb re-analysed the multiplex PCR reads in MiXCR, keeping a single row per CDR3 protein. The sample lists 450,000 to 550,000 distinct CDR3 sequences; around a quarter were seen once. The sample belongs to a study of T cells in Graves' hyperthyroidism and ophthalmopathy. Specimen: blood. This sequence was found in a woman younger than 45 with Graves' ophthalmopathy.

CDR3: CASSGTDSMYEQYF. The CDR3 nucleotides read TGTGCCAGCAGTGGGACCGATTCAATGTACGAGCAGTACTTC. The chain combines TRBV6-1 with TRBJ2-7; D gene unclear. Germline V gene sequence: CDR1 MNHNS, CDR2 SASEGT. The CDR3 is 14 residues long. The ends were cut back, 4 bases at V and 4 bases at J, with 14 bases in the middle.